Each of the 27 T cell receptor beta chains below was sequenced from the same sample in a study of CD8 T cells in ankylosing spondylitis. MiXCR, applied by TCRdb to the 5' RACE reads, yields one record per CDR3 protein. Of 300,000 to 400,000 distinct CDR3 sequences in the sample, roughly 11% were seen once. The sample taken for sequencing was blood, either unsorted or a sorted T cell fraction (not recorded which). These receptors originate from a female donor with ankylosing spondylitis or in good health (not recorded which).

Many counts were recorded for this clonotype. The CDR3 protein is CASSSGLTTSEGGYTF. The CDR3, as DNA: TGTGCCAGCAGTTCCGGACTCACTACCTCCGAGGGCGGCTACACCTTC. V gene TRBV7-9 combines with J gene TRBJ1-2; no clear D gene. The CDR3 contains 16 residues. Germline V gene lookup returns CDR1 SEHNR and CDR2 FQNEAQ (reference sequence). V was cut by 6 bases and J by 8 bases, with 25 bases left in between. Variable domain in full (rest from reference TRBV7-9 and TRBJ1-2): DTGVSQNPRHKITKRGQNVTFRCDPISEHNRLYWYRQTLGQGPEFLTYFQNEAQLEKSRLLSDRFSAERPKGSFSTLEIQRTEQGDSAMYLCASSSGLTTSEGGYTFGSGTRLTVV.

Notes on this clonotype: This may come from a read error, since a much larger clone is one base off. In this CDR3 the conserved last residue, phenylalanine or tryptophan, is missing, so a read error is likely. This chain connects TRBV4-3 to TRBJ2-5; D remains unclear. V shed 0 bases and J shed 1 base, with 9 bases lying between them. The CDR3 runs to 15 residues. Germline values: CDR1 LGHNA, CDR2 YSLEER. DNA of the CDR3: TGCGCCAGCAGCCAAGATTTCGGTCGCCAAGAGACCCAGTACTTA. This gives the protein CASSQDFGRQETQYL.

This clonotype has a count of ten or more. J is TRBJ2-2 and V is TRBV9, with D maybe TRBD1 (5 bases). The germline V gene has CDR1 SGDLS and CDR2 YYNGEE. The V and J ends lost 1 base and 2 bases respectively, with 9 bases between them. The CDR3 loop spans 15 amino acids. The CDR3 spells CASSVLDSNTGELFF. The CDR3 DNA reads TGTGCCAGCAGCGTACTCGACAGTAACACCGGGGAGCTGTTTTTT. The full variable domain, its missing parts supplied by reference TRBV9 and TRBJ2-2, is DSGVTQTPKHLITATGQRVTLRCSPRSGDLSVYWYQQSLDQGLQFLIQYYNGEERAKGNILERFSAQQFPDLHSELNLSSLELGDSALYFCASSVLDSNTGELFFGEGSRLTVL.

This clonotype was recorded at least ten times. The chain links TRBV10-3 to TRBJ2-1, with 9 positions matching TRBD2. Trimming cost V 3 bases and J 6 bases; bases outside gene matches: 3. This CDR3 has 14 residues. The germline V gene encodes CDR1 ENHRY and CDR2 SYGVKD. In DNA, the CDR3 is TGTGCCATCAGTGATAGCGGGAGAGGCAATGAGCAGTTCTTC. This codes for CAISDSGRGNEQFF.

This clonotype was picked up many times. The chain has TRBV10-3 and TRBJ2-1; 7 bases are shared with TRBD2. This CDR3 is built from 14 residues. The germline V gene encodes CDR1 ENHRY and CDR2 SYGVKD. The J segment lost 8 bases and the V segment lost 2 bases, leaving 6 bases of the junction unmatched. The CDR3 coding sequence is TGTGCCATCAGTGAGACTAGGGAGGGTCATGAGCAGTTCTTC. It yields the protein CAISETREGHEQFF.

With respect to this clonotype: A much larger clone is a single base away; this may be a read error. CDR3 in DNA: TGCAGTGCTAGTTGGCGGGAGATGGATGAGCATTTCTTC. Its protein product is CSASWREMDEHFF. The chain is built from TRBV20-1 and TRBJ2-1, with 7 bases aligning to TRBD2. The CDR3 contains 13 residues. Germline CDR1 and CDR2: DFQATT and SNEGSKA (reference sequence).

This clonotype came up a few times. This sequence joins TRBV27 and TRBJ2-5; TRBD1 aligns across 8 bases. V dropped 6 bases and J dropped 5; count of bases not matched to a gene: 14. Germline values: CDR1 MNHEY, CDR2 SMNVEV (reference sequence). The CDR3 totals 16 residues. As DNA, the CDR3 is TGTGCCAGCAGAACCCAGACAGGGGCCGCTATGGAGACCCAGTACTTC. It encodes CASRTQTGAAMETQYF.

The chain carries TRBV5-1 and TRBJ2-3; D gene uncertain. Germline loops: CDR1 SGHRS, CDR2 YFSETQ. V lost 0 bases, J lost 4 bases, and 3 bases lay in between. This CDR3 region has 12 residues. For the CDR3, the DNA is TGCGCCAGCAGCTTGGAGTCAGATACGCAGTATTTT. This sequence encodes CASSLESDTQYF.

This clonotype has at least ten counts. The chain links TRBV7-2 to TRBJ2-3, with unresolved D. CDR3 length: 14 amino acids. The ends were cut back, 0 bases at V and 4 bases at J, with 8 bases in the middle. The germline CDR1 and CDR2 sequences are SGHTA and FQGNSA. The CDR3 DNA follows: TGTGCCAGCAGCTTAGCAGGGTTTTCAGATACGCAGTATTTT. This sequence encodes CASSLAGFSDTQYF.

The V and J genes are TRBV13 and TRBJ2-1, with 14 bases aligning to TRBD2. This CDR3 comprises 22 residues. Germline-derived CDR1 and CDR2 are PRHDT and FYEKMQ (reference sequence). Losses at the gene ends were 5 bases for V and 2 bases for J; bases not matched to a gene: 20. The CDR3 region is CASSPLRRAGTSGRWAYNEQFF. DNA for the CDR3: TGTGCCAGCAGCCCCCTCAGACGAGCCGGGACTAGCGGGAGATGGGCCTACAATGAGCAGTTCTTC.

This clonotype was seen repeatedly, ten times or more. The chain carries TRBV20-1 and TRBJ1-5; no reliable D call. Trimming stripped 2 bases from V and 0 bases from J, with 8 bases between. The germline gives CDR1 DFQATT, CDR2 SNEGSKA (reference sequence). The CDR3 loop spans 14 amino acids. The CDR3 DNA sequence: TGCAGTGCTAGAAGAGGGTATAGCAATCAGCCCCAGCATTTT. Protein: CSARRGYSNQPQHF.

This clonotype has just a few counts. The gene calls are TRBV12-3 or TRBV12-4 and TRBJ2-1, with a tentative D call TRBD2 (7 bases). V lost 7 bases and J 2 bases, leaving 18 bases between the germline ends. There are 16 residues in the CDR3. The CDR3 loop is CASTPRSGGPYNEQFF. CDR3 sequence (DNA): TGTGCCAGCACCCCTAGGTCGGGGGGCCCCTACAATGAGCAGTTCTTC.

In this sample, this clonotype turned up many times. V is TRBV20-1 and J is TRBJ2-1; the D is unclear. There are 12 residues in the CDR3. V dropped 0 bases and J dropped 7 bases, with 7 bases sitting between them. Germline V lookup: CDR1 DFQATT, CDR2 SNEGSKA (reference sequence). The CDR3 nucleotides read TGCAGTGCTAGAGATCTCTGGAATGAGCAGTTCTTC. Protein product: CSARDLWNEQFF.

The chain carries TRBV9 and TRBJ2-3; D perhaps matches TRBD2 (5 bases). V was cut by 4 bases and J by 4 bases, with 19 bases left in between. The germline CDR1 and CDR2 sequences are SGDLS and YYNGEE. The length of the CDR3 is 16 residues. The CDR3: CASSPRGGRYADTQYF. CDR3 sequence (DNA): TGTGCCAGCAGCCCCCGGGGTGGGCGGTACGCAGATACGCAGTATTTT.

Only a few counts were recorded for this clonotype. The rearrangement uses TRBV18 and TRBJ2-5; 8 positions agree with TRBD1. The CDR3 runs 18 residues. The germline gives CDR1 KGHSH, CDR2 LQKENI. J lost 5 bases, V lost 0 bases, and 14 bases had no gene match. CDR3 sequence: CASSPPNPPGGARETQYF. Here the CDR3 DNA reads TGTGCCAGCTCACCACCGAATCCCCCAGGGGGCGCAAGGGAGACCCAGTACTTC.

This clonotype was counted at least ten times. This chain connects TRBV20-1 to TRBJ2-3; D gene uncertain. CDR1 is DFQATT and CDR2 is SNEGSKA in the germline V gene (reference sequence). The CDR3 is 11 residues long. V was clipped by 7 bases and J by 3 bases, with 8 bases between them. The CDR3, as DNA: TGCAGTGTCAGTCGGACAGATACGCAGTATTTT. Its translation is CSVSRTDTQYF.

There are many counts of this clonotype. The rearrangement joins TRBV3-1 to TRBJ2-1, with TRBD2 matching over 11 bases. V dropped 1 base and J dropped 7; count of bases not matched to a gene: 6. In germline, CDR1 is LGHDT, CDR2 YNNKEL (reference sequence). The CDR3 totals 16 residues. DNA for the CDR3: TGTGCCAGCAGCCAAGGTACTAGCGGGAGTAAGAATGAGCAGTTCTTC. Translation gives CASSQGTSGSKNEQFF.

This clonotype was counted at least ten times. The rearrangement links TRBV5-1 to TRBJ1-2, with unresolved D. Trimming pared 1 base from V and 0 bases from J, leaving 4 bases between. The CDR3 length is 13 residues. Per the germline V gene, CDR1 is SGHRS and CDR2 is YFSETQ. The CDR3 here is CASSLTTNYGYTF. The CDR3 DNA sequence: TGCGCCAGCAGCTTGACAACTAACTATGGCTACACCTTC.

In this sample, this clonotype turned up a few times. J is TRBJ2-1 and V is TRBV4-3; 8 bases line up with TRBD2. Per the germline V gene, CDR1 is LGHNA and CDR2 is YSLEER. After removal of 0 bases from V and 6 bases from J, the junction contained 10 bases not matched to a gene. The CDR3 covers 17 residues. CDR3 in amino acids: CASSQDVLWTSSNEQFF. The CDR3 region has the DNA TGCGCCAGCAGCCAAGACGTCCTTTGGACTAGCAGCAATGAGCAGTTCTTC.

This clonotype was picked up a small number of times. The chain employs TRBV6-2 or TRBV6-3 and TRBJ1-2, with D possibly matching TRBD1 (5 bases). This CDR3 has 14 residues. The V gene lost 6 bases and the J gene lost 3 bases, with 14 bases spanning the gap. CDR1 MNHEY and CDR2 SVGEGT come from the germline V gene. The CDR3 sequence: CASSYAGSHYGYTF. For the CDR3, the DNA is TGTGCCAGCAGCTACGCAGGGTCTCACTATGGCTACACCTTC.

This clonotype was seen a few times. This rearrangement joins TRBV27 to TRBJ2-7; D might be TRBD1 (6 bases). The ends were cut back, 4 bases at V and 2 bases at J, with 12 bases in the middle. Germline CDR1 and CDR2: MNHEY and SMNVEV (reference sequence). The CDR3 consists of 14 residues. The CDR3 spells CASSSPRQAYEQYF. CDR3 nucleotides: TGTGCCAGCAGTTCACCGCGACAGGCCTACGAGCAGTACTTC.

The table lists this clonotype with many counts. The CDR3 bases are TGCGCCAGCACCCCCGACCCAACCTACAATGAGCAGTTCTTC. This translates into CASTPDPTYNEQFF. The chain has TRBV5-1 and TRBJ2-1; D is unresolved. Germline lookup yields CDR1 SGHRS and CDR2 YFSETQ. This CDR3 is 14 amino acids long. Trimming shortened V by 6 bases and J by 2 bases, and 12 bases separated the two germline ends.

This clonotype was counted a few times. The CDR3 region has the DNA TGTGCCAGCAGCCCAAGTCCCGGGAAGGCGAACACCGGGGAGCTGTTTTTT. Its translation is CASSPSPGKANTGELFF. V and J are TRBV7-3 and TRBJ2-2, with TRBD2 as a possible D gene (5 bases). This CDR3 comprises 17 residues. Trimming stripped 5 bases from V and 0 bases from J, with 16 bases between. CDR1 and CDR2 from the germline V gene are SGHTA and FQGTGA.

This clonotype was detected ten times or more. The chain uses TRBV5-1 and TRBJ1-4; D is perhaps TRBD1 (5 bases). The CDR3 loop spans 18 amino acids. Trimming took off 2 bases at V and 1 base at J, with 18 bases between the two ends. Germline V gives CDR1 SGHRS, CDR2 YFSETQ. CDR3 DNA: TGCGCCAGCAGCTTCGGCCAGGGAGGTGTAAGAACTAATGAAAAACTGTTTTTT. It encodes CASSFGQGGVRTNEKLFF.

This clonotype showed up many times. The chain joins TRBV20-1 to TRBJ2-2, with D tentatively TRBD2 (6 bases). This CDR3 has 14 amino acids. V lost 6 bases to trimming and J lost 2 bases, with 13 bases between them. Germline V gene sequence: CDR1 DFQATT, CDR2 SNEGSKA (reference sequence). The CDR3 reads CSAAAGLNTGELFF. The CDR3 nucleotides read TGCAGTGCCGCGGCGGGACTCAACACCGGGGAGCTGTTTTTT.

V and J are TRBV7-9 and TRBJ2-7, with D possibly matching TRBD2 (6 bases). V lost 2 bases and J lost 3, with 8 bases in between. The CDR3 totals 13 residues. Germline V CDR1 and CDR2: SEHNR, FQNEAQ (reference sequence). CDR3 nucleotide sequence: TGTGCCAGCAGCTTACTGGGAGGCTACGAGCAGTACTTC. This codes for CASSLLGGYEQYF.

This clonotype was picked up many times. The chain links TRBV5-1 to TRBJ1-1; perhaps TRBD1 as D (5 bases). The V end lost 3 bases, the J end lost 1 base, and 25 bases lay between the germline ends. This CDR3 is 19 amino acids long. CDR1 is SGHRS and CDR2 is YFSETQ in the germline V gene. The CDR3 sequence: CASSSSFDSVKRGNTEAFF. The CDR3, as DNA: TGCGCCAGCAGCTCCTCATTTGACAGCGTTAAAAGGGGGAACACTGAAGCTTTCTTT.